This T cell receptor (beta chain) derives from a study of shared clonotypes between healthy human individuals (TCRdb year 2020). Study-wide context: Three men and a couple of women, aged 18 to 49 years, made up the cohort. For each donor, CD4 naive and CD4 memory were each run on three plates, CD8 naive on two plates, and CD8 memory on one plate. To estimate repertoire size and how much clonotypes are shared between individuals, the study performed deep sequencing of blood TCR repertoires from about five healthy adults. Different laboratories and diverse techniques were used to prepare libraries and sequence TCR repertoires, to increase sequencing depth and limit assay-specific biases. Per donor, leukapheresis produced somewhere between about 0.85 and 8.9 billion PBMCs.

In its sample, this clone was seen once. Its recognized antigen is unknown. No much larger clonotype is one base removed from it; base qualities were not supplied. Using the deep immunoSEQ assay, TCR CDR3 regions were amplified from genomic DNA by multiplex PCR. Genomic DNA extracted from each cell subset was distributed evenly over all wells of several immunoSEQ 96-well plates, and each plate served as one replicate. For sorted subsets, around 0.2 ug genomic DNA, equal to 25,000 to 35,000 T cell genomes, was loaded into each replicate PCR. Purified libraries were quantified with a Qubit 3.0 fluorometer, sized on a Bioanalyzer 2100, and re-quantified with the KAPA Library Quantification kit. Every immunoSEQ 96-well plate was sequenced on a dedicated single-read 150-cycle Illumina NextSeq 550 flow cell. Under the source paper's analysis protocol: Because the immunoSEQ output held only junctional sequences and lacked quality scores, the filtering could not match the filtering applied to full-length reads. To assign V/J genes and CDR3, sequences were annotated against IMGT germline references using PyIR, a Python wrapper for IgBLAST v1.9. Reads with weak V/J assignments (E-value above 1e-6), missing CDR3, stop codons, out-of-frame junctions, or ambiguous translated residues were removed. V3J clonotypes were defined as sequences sharing an identical inferred V gene, J gene, and CDR3 amino acid sequence. Percentage overlap between repertoires was calculated by dividing the number of shared unique clonotypes by the size of the smaller repertoire. Repertoire richness was assessed with RTK rarefaction, the Chao1 estimator, and Recon v2.1 estimates of unobserved clonotypes. Generation probabilities for all TCRbeta clonotypes obtained by the gDNA method from a handful of donors were computed using OLGA. Sourced from immuneACCESS, this table was stored by TCRdb with only in-frame sequences that have V and J called. A share of the clones is absent; for the studies checked, an unresolved V gene accounts for under half, and the remainder has no known explanation. V and J calls and clone size are given by that table; D and trimming were obtained from the DNA. Here the sample has around 2.1 million clones; 85% to 95% occur a single time. Around 1.7% of the sample is in the top ten clones.

The full study reports these points: Because the study included a small number of donors, the genetic and exposure-history diversity represented was limited. Compared with non-shared clonotypes, clonotypes shared by all four sorted-subset donors had higher generation probabilities. Naive subsets generally had larger estimated clonotype richness than memory subsets did. Sharing across a few donors was observed for approximately 5% of naive CD4, over 3% of naive CD8, 2% to 2.5% of memory CD4, and about 0.39% of memory CD8 clonotypes. Incomplete sequencing was indicated by rarefaction of sorted-subset datasets, despite the large sequencing depth. Only blood was sampled, and tissue TCR repertoires likely differ from those in blood. Pairwise subsampling led to the expectation that sequencing depth would affect the degree of clonotype sharing among donors.

The trim is 5 bases for V and 1 base for J, with a gap of 12 bases between the germline ends. Its CDR3 holds 15 amino acids, cysteine through phenylalanine. Only the CDR3 DNA stays, 45 bases, in frame from base 1. The CDR1 and CDR2 encoded by the germline V gene are SGHVS and FNYEAQ. CD8 naive samples consisted of CD45RO-negative cells that were positively selected for CCR7, yielding a CD45RA+CCR7+ population without TemRA cells. The donors were healthy, HIV-negative adults with no recently reported acute infections or vaccinations. Every donor was a Caucasian adult residing in Nashville, Tennessee, USA. After blood collection by leukapheresis, PBMCs were isolated using Ficoll-Histopaque density gradient centrifugation and then cryopreserved in the vapor phase of liquid nitrogen. Analytical flow cytometry was used to check the purity and quantity of every magnetically sorted T cell population. Genomic DNA was isolated from every sorted fraction and measured by UV absorbance on a Nanodrop 2000c.

The sample comprised naive CD8+ T cells from PBMCs. Reading the label with the study, this specimen's cell subset or site is: CD45RA+CCR7+. The sequence was obtained from a man between 18 and 35 years old in good health. Some clones in this sample may be carry-over from other donors' samples. The chain is made from TRBV7-6 and TRBJ2-1; matching of 6 bases hints at TRBD1 as the D gene. The CDR3 in this case is CASSPVDRSYNEQFF. Here is the DNA: TGTGCCAGCAGCCCGGTGGACAGATCCTACAATGAGCAGTTCTTC.